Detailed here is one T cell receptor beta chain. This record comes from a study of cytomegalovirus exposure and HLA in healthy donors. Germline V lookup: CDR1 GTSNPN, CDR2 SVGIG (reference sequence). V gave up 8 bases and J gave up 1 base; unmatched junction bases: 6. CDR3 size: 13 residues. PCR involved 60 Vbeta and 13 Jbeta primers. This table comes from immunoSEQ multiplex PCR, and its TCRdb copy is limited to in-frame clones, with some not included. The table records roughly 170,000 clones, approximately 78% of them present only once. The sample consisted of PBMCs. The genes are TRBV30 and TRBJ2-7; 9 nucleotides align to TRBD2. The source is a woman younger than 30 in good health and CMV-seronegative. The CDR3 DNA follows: TGTGCCATTACGACTAGCGGATCCTACGAGCAGTACTTC. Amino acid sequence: CAITTSGSYEQYF.